Below, one T cell receptor beta chain is given with its context. Its antigen is still unknown. The entry originates in a study of vaccination and CD4 T cells after COVID-19. The study sequenced cultured CD4+ T cell DNA using the Oncomine TCR Beta short-read assay. TCRdb recomputed calls from the PCR reads with MiXCR, one row per CDR3 protein. The table records tens of thousands of distinct CDR3 sequences, around two fifths of them present only once. The CDR3 length is 14 residues. Germline V lookup: CDR1 SEHNR, CDR2 FQNEAQ (reference sequence). V was clipped by 5 bases and J by 5 bases; unmatched bases: 4. The time point: late sampling 161 to 241 days after vaccination in a few convalescent patients. Treatment reported: approximately 9-day PBMC culture with coronavirus spike peptide pools or control peptides (ViraFEST assay).

The chain combines TRBV7-9 with TRBJ2-5; 11 bases fit TRBD1. Sample: CD4+ T cells from blood, cultured in vitro, taken about 7 months after SARS-CoV-2 vaccination. The sequence was collected from a human donor who had recovered from COVID-19. The CDR3 coding sequence is TGTGCCAGCAGCCGGGGACAGGGGGGGGAGACCCAGTACTTC. The encoded protein is CASSRGQGGETQYF. Drawing the rest from reference TRBV7-9 and TRBJ2-5, the complete variable domain is DTGVSQNPRHKITKRGQNVTFRCDPISEHNRLYWYRQTLGQGPEFLTYFQNEAQLEKSRLLSDRFSAERPKGSFSTLEIQRTEQGDSAMYLCASSRGQGGETQYFGPGTRLLVL.